A selection of T cell receptor beta chains follows, all from one sample in a study of T cell repertoires in cytomegalovirus infection. One entry per CDR3 protein results from TCRdb running MiXCR on the reads. The data contain about 260,000 distinct CDR3 sequences, roughly 13% of them seen just once; the ten biggest clones take up roughly 8.7%. Sequences were obtained from PBMCs. All receptors derive from a human donor in good health (CMV status not recorded). Some clones in this sample may be carry-over from other donors' samples. Both conserved end residues are part of each CDR3. The D gene is left open where the match is weak. The size of a clone is reported for some rows only, either as once, few or many, or as a class for expanded clones.

>TRBJ2-3|TRBV9|many|.
CASSLAVGSSTQYF
TGTGCCAGCAGCCTAGCTGTGGGAAGTAGTACGCAGTATTTT
>TRBJ2-3|TRBV2|many|.
CASSENGLGGDTQYF
TGTGCCAGCAGTGAGAACGGTTTGGGGGGAGATACGCAGTATTTT
>TRBJ2-7|TRBV28|.|TRBD1
CASSTWTGGQYF
TGTGCCAGCAGTACGTGGACAGGGGGGCAGTACTTC
>TRBJ2-1|TRBV20-1|few|.
CSASLRSSYNEQFF
TGCAGTGCTAGTCTCAGGAGCTCCTACAATGAGCAGTTCTTC
>TRBJ2-3|TRBV28|few|.
CASSLEVTTDTQYF
TGTGCCAGCAGTTTAGAAGTGACGACAGATACGCAGTATTTT
>TRBJ1-1|TRBV7-8|many|.
CASSLNQWGGNTEAFF
TGTGCCAGCAGCTTAAATCAATGGGGGGGAAACACTGAAGCTTTCTTT
>TRBJ2-2|TRBV7-3|.|.
CASSPPRTAQPPLGELFF
TGTGCCAGCAGCCCCCCCCGGACCGCCCAGCCCCCTCTCGGGGAGCTGTTTTTT
>TRBJ2-1|TRBV7-2|many|TRBD2
CASSSNPGLAGGEQFF
TGTGCCAGCAGCTCAAACCCGGGACTAGCGGGAGGTGAGCAGTTCTTC
>TRBJ2-3|TRBV20-1|many|TRBD2
CSASTLAGVPTDTQYF
TGCAGTGCTTCCACCTTAGCGGGAGTTCCTACAGATACGCAGTATTTT
>TRBJ2-7|TRBV6-5|many|TRBD2
CASSRLAGDNEQYF
TGTGCCAGCAGTCGACTAGCGGGAGACAACGAGCAGTACTTC
>TRBJ1-2|TRBV7-8|few|.
CASSSAARGAMAFGRGYTF
TGTGCCAGCAGCAGTGCAGCGAGGGGGGCTATGGCGTTTGGAAGAGGCTACACCTTC
>TRBJ2-5|TRBV20-1|.|.
CSAREQGAGETQYF
TGCAGTGCTAGGGAACAGGGAGCTGGAGAGACCCAGTACTTC
>TRBJ1-2|TRBV12-3/TRBV12-4|many|.
CASISQGSTHGYTF
TGTGCCAGCATCTCACAGGGTTCGACCCATGGCTACACCTTC
>TRBJ2-1|TRBV7-3|few|TRBD1
CASSSGQHPGDEQFF
TGTGCCAGCAGCTCGGGACAGCACCCCGGCGATGAGCAGTTCTTC
>TRBJ2-3|TRBV7-9|few|.
CASALSRDTQYF
TGTGCCAGCGCCTTGAGTCGGGATACGCAGTATTTT
>TRBJ2-4|TRBV6-2/TRBV6-3|.|.
CASSPRQRLAKNIQYF
TGTGCCAGCAGTCCCCGACAGAGACTAGCCAAAAACATTCAGTACTTC
>TRBJ2-6|TRBV6-6|.|.
CASGQGGSGANVLTF
TGTGCCAGCGGGCAGGGGGGCTCTGGGGCCAACGTCCTGACTTTC
>TRBJ2-1|TRBV20-1|.|.
CSARDPGQTHEQFF
TGCAGTGCTAGAGATCCGGGGCAAACCCATGAGCAGTTCTTC
>TRBJ1-1|TRBV28|.|.
CASSLAQGSQVEAFF
TGTGCCAGCAGTTTGGCGCAGGGTTCGCAAGTTGAAGCTTTCTTT
>TRBJ2-6|TRBV6-2/TRBV6-3|few|.
CASSYLSGLGANVLTF
TGTGCCAGCAGTTACCTCTCAGGGCTGGGGGCCAACGTCCTGACTTTC
>TRBJ2-1|TRBV20-1|.|TRBD1
CSARDRRTGFYNEQFF
TGCAGTGCTAGAGATCGCAGGACAGGGTTTTACAATGAGCAGTTCTTC
>TRBJ2-2|TRBV5-4|.|.
CASNLGGAGNTGELFF
TGTGCCAGCAACCTCGGCGGGGCGGGGAACACCGGGGAGCTGTTTTTT
>TRBJ2-3|TRBV18|few|.
CASSPGDTDTQYF
TGTGCCAGCTCACCCGGAGACACAGATACGCAGTATTTT
>TRBJ2-7|TRBV29-1|many|TRBD2
CSVALAGGPISEQYF
TGCAGCGTCGCCCTAGCGGGAGGGCCAATCTCCGAGCAGTACTTC
>TRBJ2-7|TRBV6-2/TRBV6-3|many|.
CASSYSYTYEQYF
TGTGCCAGCAGTTACTCTTACACCTACGAGCAGTACTTC
>TRBJ1-5|TRBV28|.|.
CASSFRGSQPQHF
TGTGCCAGCAGTTTCCGTGGGAGTCAGCCCCAGCATTTT
>TRBJ2-1|TRBV25-1|many|TRBD2
CASSDRTSGRSYNEQFF
TGTGCCAGCAGTGACAGGACTAGCGGGAGATCCTACAATGAGCAGTTCTTC
>TRBJ2-5|TRBV4-1|few|TRBD1
CASSQADRAETQYF
TGCGCCAGCAGCCAAGCGGACAGGGCAGAGACCCAGTACTTC
>TRBJ2-7|TRBV25-1|many|.
CASSDRQGRYEQYF
TGTGCCAGCAGTGACAGGCAGGGGAGGTACGAGCAGTACTTC
>TRBJ1-1|TRBV7-2|many|.
CASSSQGFDTEAFF
TGTGCCAGCAGCTCACAGGGTTTTGACACTGAAGCTTTCTTT
>TRBJ2-3|TRBV10-3|.|TRBD2
CAISDYSLAGGPGTDTQYF
TGTGCCATCAGCGACTATTCCCTAGCGGGAGGGCCAGGGACGGATACGCAGTATTTT
>TRBJ2-2|TRBV6-2/TRBV6-3|.|TRBD2
CASSYLSGRNTGELFF
TGTGCCAGCAGTTACCTGAGCGGGAGGAACACCGGGGAGCTGTTTTTT
>TRBJ2-5|TRBV7-2|.|.
CASSLSLSGTASETQYF
TGTGCCAGCAGCTTATCGTTATCCGGGACTGCCTCCGAGACCCAGTACTTC
>TRBJ1-4|TRBV7-2|many|TRBD1
CASSRGNTGDNEKLFF
TGTGCCAGCAGCCGCGGGAACACAGGGGATAATGAAAAACTGTTTTTT
>TRBJ1-1|TRBV2|.|.
CASNWMNTEAFF
TGTGCCAGCAATTGGATGAACACTGAAGCTTTCTTT
>TRBJ1-2|TRBV24-1|few|.
CATSDPRRGYTF
TGTGCCACCAGTGACCCCCGTCGTGGCTACACCTTC
>TRBJ2-1|TRBV28|.|TRBD2
CASSLRERGRDEQFF
TGTGCCAGCAGTTTAAGAGAGCGGGGAAGGGATGAGCAGTTCTTC
>TRBJ1-1|TRBV29-1|once|.
CSAKAEARGAFF
TGCAGCGCCAAGGCGGAGGCGAGAGGAGCTTTCTTT
>TRBJ2-2|TRBV6-2/TRBV6-3|many|.
CASGDPTGELFF
TGTGCCAGCGGGGATCCCACCGGGGAGCTGTTTTTT
>TRBJ2-2|TRBV28|many|.
CASSKILAATNTGELFF
TGTGCCAGCAGCAAAATATTAGCGGCTACGAACACCGGGGAGCTGTTTTTT
>TRBJ2-5|TRBV15|.|TRBD1
CATSSYRRDRGQETQYF
TGTGCCACCAGCAGCTATAGACGGGACAGGGGACAAGAGACCCAGTACTTC
>TRBJ2-7|TRBV5-1|few|TRBD1
CASSLTGVGYEQYF
TGCGCCAGCAGCTTGACAGGGGTAGGGTACGAGCAGTACTTC
>TRBJ2-5|TRBV14|.|TRBD1
CASRRTGNQETQYF
TGTGCCAGCCGCCGGACAGGGAATCAAGAGACCCAGTACTTC
>TRBJ2-1|TRBV6-1|many|.
CASKRGSSYNEQFF
TGTGCCAGCAAGAGGGGCAGCTCCTACAATGAGCAGTTCTTC
>TRBJ2-5|TRBV2|once|.
CASSEAVRQETQYF
TGTGCCAGCAGTGAAGCGGTACGTCAAGAGACCCAGTACTTC
>TRBJ2-7|TRBV29-1|few|.
CSAGGKTYEQYF
TGCAGCGCTGGAGGAAAGACCTACGAGCAGTACTTC
>TRBJ1-2|TRBV6-5|few|TRBD1
CASSPPIGQGAGGYTF
TGTGCCAGCAGCCCACCCATCGGGCAGGGGGCTGGAGGCTACACCTTC
>TRBJ2-5|TRBV11-2|many|.
CASSLVEAAGVAQETQYF
TGTGCCAGCAGCTTAGTCGAGGCAGCGGGCGTAGCCCAAGAGACCCAGTACTTC
>TRBJ1-6|TRBV6-6|.|.
CASGASSYNSPLHF
TGTGCCAGCGGGGCGAGCTCCTATAATTCACCCCTCCACTTT
>TRBJ2-5|TRBV19|once|TRBD1
CASSIAGTERTQYF
TGTGCCAGTAGTATAGCTGGGACAGAGCGGACCCAGTACTTC
>TRBJ2-7|TRBV25-1|many|TRBD1
CASSDGRGQGAYEQYF
TGTGCCAGCAGTGACGGTCGGGGACAGGGGGCCTACGAGCAGTACTTC
>TRBJ2-1|TRBV7-8|many|TRBD2
CASSLAGGSGGYNEQFF
TGTGCCAGCAGCTTAGCTGGGGGTAGCGGGGGCTACAATGAGCAGTTCTTC
>TRBJ1-2|TRBV7-9|few|.
CASSLRESAYGYTF
TGTGCCAGCAGCTTAAGGGAGTCAGCTTATGGCTACACCTTC